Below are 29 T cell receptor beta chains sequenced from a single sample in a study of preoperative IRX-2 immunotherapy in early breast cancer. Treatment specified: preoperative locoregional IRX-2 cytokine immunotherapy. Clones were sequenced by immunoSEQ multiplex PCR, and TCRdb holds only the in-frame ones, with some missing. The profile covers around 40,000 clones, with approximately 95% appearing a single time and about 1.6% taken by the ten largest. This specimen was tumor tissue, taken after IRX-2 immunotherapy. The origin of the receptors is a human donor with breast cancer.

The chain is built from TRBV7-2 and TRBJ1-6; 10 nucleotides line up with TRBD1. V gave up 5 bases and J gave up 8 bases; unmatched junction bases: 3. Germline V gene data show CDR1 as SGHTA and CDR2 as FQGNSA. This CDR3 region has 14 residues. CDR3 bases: TGTGCCAGCAGCCCGGACAGGGGGTATTCACCCCTCCACTTT. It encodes CASSPDRGYSPLHF.

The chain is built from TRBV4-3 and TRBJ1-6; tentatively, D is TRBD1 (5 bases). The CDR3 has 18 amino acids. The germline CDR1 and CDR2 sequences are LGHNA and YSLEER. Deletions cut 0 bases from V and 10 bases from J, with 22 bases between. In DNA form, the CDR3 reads TGCGCCAGCAGCCAAGATCCTGGTCGGGCAGGGATTGCCTCACCCCTCCACTTT. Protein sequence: CASSQDPGRAGIASPLHF.

The CDR3 spells CASSRAGYEQYF. The CDR3 coding sequence is TGTGCCAGCAGCCGTGCTGGCTACGAGCAGTACTTC. The chain joins TRBV7-2 to TRBJ2-7; D gene ambiguous. Trimming stripped 5 bases from V and 3 bases from J, with 8 bases between. Germline V gene sequence: CDR1 SGHTA, CDR2 FQGNSA. CDR3 length: 12 residues. Variable domain in full (rest from reference TRBV7-2 and TRBJ2-7): GAGVSQSPSNKVTEKGKDVELRCDPISGHTALYWYRQSLGQGLEFLIYFQGNSAPDKSGLPSDRFSAERTGGSVSTLTIQRTQQEDSAVYLCASSRAGYEQYFGPGTRLTVT.

In nucleotides, the CDR3 is TGCAGTGCCACAGGGGACAATGAGCAGTTCTTC. It encodes CSATGDNEQFF. The chain combines TRBV20-1 with TRBJ2-1, with 7 bases aligning to TRBD1. Looked up from germline, CDR1 is DFQATT and CDR2 is SNEGSKA (reference sequence). This CDR3 contains 11 residues. V was pared by 6 bases and J by 5 bases, with 1 base of the junction left unmatched.

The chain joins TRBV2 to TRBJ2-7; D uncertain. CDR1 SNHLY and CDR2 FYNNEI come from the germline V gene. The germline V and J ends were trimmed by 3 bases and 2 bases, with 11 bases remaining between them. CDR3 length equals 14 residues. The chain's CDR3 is CASSDQRQTYEQYF. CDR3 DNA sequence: TGTGCCAGCAGTGACCAGCGTCAGACCTACGAGCAGTACTTC.

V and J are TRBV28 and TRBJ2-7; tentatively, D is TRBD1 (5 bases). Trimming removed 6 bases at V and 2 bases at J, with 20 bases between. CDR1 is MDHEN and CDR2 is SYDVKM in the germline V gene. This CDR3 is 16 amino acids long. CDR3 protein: CASSPASGGQTYEQYF. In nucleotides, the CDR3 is TGTGCCAGCAGCCCGGCCAGTGGCGGACAAACCTACGAGCAGTACTTC.

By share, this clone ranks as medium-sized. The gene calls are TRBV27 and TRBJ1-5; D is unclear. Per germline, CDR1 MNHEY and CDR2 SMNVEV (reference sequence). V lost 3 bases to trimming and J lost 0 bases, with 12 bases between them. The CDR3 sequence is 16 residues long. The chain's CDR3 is CASSFRLGYSNQPQHF. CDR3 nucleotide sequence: TGTGCCAGCAGTTTTCGCCTGGGGTATAGCAATCAGCCCCAGCATTTT.

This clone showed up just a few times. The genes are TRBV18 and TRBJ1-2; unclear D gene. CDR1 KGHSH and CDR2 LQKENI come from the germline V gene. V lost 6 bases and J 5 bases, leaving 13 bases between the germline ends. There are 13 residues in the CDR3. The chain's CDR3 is CASSLRAPYGYTF. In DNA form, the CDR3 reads TGTGCCAGCTCCCTTCGAGCCCCGTATGGCTACACCTTC.

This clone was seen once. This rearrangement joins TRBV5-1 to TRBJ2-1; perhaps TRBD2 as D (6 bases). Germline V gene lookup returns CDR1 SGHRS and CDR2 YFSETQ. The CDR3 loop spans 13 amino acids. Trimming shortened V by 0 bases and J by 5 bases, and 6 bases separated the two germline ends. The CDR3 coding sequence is TGCGCCAGCAGCTTGGGACTAGACAATGAGCAGTTCTTC. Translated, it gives CASSLGLDNEQFF.

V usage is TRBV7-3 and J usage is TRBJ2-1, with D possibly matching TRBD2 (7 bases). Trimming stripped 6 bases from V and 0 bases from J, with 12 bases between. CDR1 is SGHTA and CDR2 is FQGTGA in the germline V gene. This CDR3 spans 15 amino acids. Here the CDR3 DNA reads TGTGCCAGCAGTTCGAGGGGGGGCTCCTACAATGAGCAGTTCTTC. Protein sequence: CASSSRGGSYNEQFF. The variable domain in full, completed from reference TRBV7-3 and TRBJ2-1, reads GAGVSQTPSNKVTEKGKYVELRCDPISGHTALYWYRQSLGQGPEFLIYFQGTGAADDSGLPNDRFFAVRPEGSVSTLKIQRTERGDSAVYLCASSSRGGSYNEQFFGPGTRLTVL.

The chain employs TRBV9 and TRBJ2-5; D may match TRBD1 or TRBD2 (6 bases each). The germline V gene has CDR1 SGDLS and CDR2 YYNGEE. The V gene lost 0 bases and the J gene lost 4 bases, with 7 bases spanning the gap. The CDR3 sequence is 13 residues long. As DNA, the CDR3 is TGTGCCAGCAGCGTAGGGGGGGCAGAGACCCAGTACTTC. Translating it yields CASSVGGAETQYF.

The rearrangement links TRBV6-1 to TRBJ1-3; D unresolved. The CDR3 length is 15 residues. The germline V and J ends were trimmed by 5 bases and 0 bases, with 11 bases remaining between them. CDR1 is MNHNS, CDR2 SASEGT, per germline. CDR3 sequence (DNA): TGTGCCAGCAGTCCCTTTTATGACTCTGGAAACACCATATATTTT. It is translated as CASSPFYDSGNTIYF.

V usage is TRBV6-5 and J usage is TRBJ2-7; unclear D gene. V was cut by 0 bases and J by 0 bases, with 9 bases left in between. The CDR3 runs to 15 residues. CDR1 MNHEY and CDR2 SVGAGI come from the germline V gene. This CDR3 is CASSYSSLGSYEQYF. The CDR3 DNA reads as TGTGCCAGCAGTTACTCGTCACTTGGCTCCTACGAGCAGTACTTC.

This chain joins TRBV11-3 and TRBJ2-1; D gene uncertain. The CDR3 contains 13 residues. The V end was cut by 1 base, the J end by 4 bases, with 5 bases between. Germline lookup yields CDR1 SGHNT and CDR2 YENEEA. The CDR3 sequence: CASSLGGYNEQFF. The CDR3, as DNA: TGTGCCAGCAGCTTAGGGGGTTACAATGAGCAGTTCTTC.

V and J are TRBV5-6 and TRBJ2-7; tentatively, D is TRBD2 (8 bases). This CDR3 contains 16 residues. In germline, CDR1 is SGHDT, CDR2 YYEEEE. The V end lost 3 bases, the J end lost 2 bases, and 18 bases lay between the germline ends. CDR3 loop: CASSYGSGGLAYEQYF. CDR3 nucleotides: TGTGCCAGCAGCTATGGATCAGGGGGACTAGCCTACGAGCAGTACTTC.

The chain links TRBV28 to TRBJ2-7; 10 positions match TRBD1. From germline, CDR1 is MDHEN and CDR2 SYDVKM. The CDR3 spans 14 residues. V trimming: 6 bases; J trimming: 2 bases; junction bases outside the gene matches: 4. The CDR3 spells CASRGTGEAYEQYF. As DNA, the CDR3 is TGTGCCAGCAGAGGGACAGGGGAGGCCTACGAGCAGTACTTC.

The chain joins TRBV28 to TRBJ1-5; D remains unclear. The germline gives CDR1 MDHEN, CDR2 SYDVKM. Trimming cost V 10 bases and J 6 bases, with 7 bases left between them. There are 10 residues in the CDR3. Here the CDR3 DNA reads TGTGCCACCCATAGTCAGCCCCAGCATTTT. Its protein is CATHSQPQHF.

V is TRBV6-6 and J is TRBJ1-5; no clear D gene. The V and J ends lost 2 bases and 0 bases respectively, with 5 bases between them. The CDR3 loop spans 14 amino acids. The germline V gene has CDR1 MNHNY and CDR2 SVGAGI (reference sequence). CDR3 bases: TGTGCCAGCAGTTACGTCGATAGCAATCAGCCCCAGCATTTT. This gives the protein CASSYVDSNQPQHF.

In nucleotides, the CDR3 is TGTGCCAGCAGCTTAGGGTCCCTTGCCGGAGGCTACACCTTC. It encodes CASSLGSLAGGYTF. The chain joins TRBV7-9 to TRBJ1-2, with unresolved D. This CDR3 spans 14 amino acids. V was trimmed by 1 base and J by 8 bases, leaving 14 bases between them. CDR1 SEHNR and CDR2 FQNEAQ come from the germline V gene (reference sequence).

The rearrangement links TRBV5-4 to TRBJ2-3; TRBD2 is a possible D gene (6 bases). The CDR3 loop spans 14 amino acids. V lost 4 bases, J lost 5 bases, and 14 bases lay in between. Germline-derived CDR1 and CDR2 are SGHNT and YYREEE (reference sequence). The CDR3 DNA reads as TGTGCCAGCAGCCTGGGGAGGTGGGTAGATACGCAGTATTTT. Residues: CASSLGRWVDTQYF.

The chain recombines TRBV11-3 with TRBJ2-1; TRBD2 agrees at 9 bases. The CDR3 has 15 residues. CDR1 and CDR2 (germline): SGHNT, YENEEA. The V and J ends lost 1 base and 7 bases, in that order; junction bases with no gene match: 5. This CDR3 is CASSLVLAGANEQFF. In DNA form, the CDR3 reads TGTGCCAGCAGCTTAGTCTTAGCGGGAGCGAATGAGCAGTTCTTC.

The DNA for the CDR3 is TGCAGCGTTGTGGACAGTAACTATGGCTACACCTTC. It is translated as CSVVDSNYGYTF. The chain couples TRBV29-1 to TRBJ1-2; the D gene is possibly TRBD1 (6 bases). Trimming shortened V by 4 bases and J by 1 base, and 7 bases separated the two germline ends. Germline V lookup: CDR1 SQVTM, CDR2 ANQGSEA. The CDR3 is 12 residues long. Full variable domain (outside the CDR3, taken from reference TRBV29-1 and TRBJ1-2): SAVISQKPSRDICQRGTSLTIQCQVDSQVTMMFWYRQQPGQSLTLIATANQGSEATYESGFVIDKFPISRPNLTFSTLTVSNMSPEDSSIYLCSVVDSNYGYTFGSGTRLTVV.

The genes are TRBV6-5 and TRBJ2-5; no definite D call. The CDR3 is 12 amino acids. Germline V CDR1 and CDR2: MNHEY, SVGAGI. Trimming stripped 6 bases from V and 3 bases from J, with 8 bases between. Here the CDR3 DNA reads TGTGCCAGCAGCAATCTCGAAGAGACCCAGTACTTC. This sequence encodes CASSNLEETQYF.

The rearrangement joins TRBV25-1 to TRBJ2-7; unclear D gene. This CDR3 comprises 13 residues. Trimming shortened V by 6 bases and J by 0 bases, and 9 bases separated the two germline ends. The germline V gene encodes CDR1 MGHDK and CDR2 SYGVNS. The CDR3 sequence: CASSTIGSYEQYF. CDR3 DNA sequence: TGTGCCAGCAGCACAATTGGCTCCTACGAGCAGTACTTC.

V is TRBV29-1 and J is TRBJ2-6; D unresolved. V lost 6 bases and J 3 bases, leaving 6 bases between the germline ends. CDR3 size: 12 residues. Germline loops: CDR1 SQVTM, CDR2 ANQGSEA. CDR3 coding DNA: TGCAGCGTGACAAGTGGGGCCAACGTCCTGACTTTC. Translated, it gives CSVTSGANVLTF.

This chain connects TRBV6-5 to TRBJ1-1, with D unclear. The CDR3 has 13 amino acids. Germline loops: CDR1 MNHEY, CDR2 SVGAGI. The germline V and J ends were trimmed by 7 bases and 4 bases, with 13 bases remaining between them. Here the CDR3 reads CASTLRSGTEAFF. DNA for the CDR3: TGTGCCAGCACCCTAAGGTCGGGCACTGAAGCTTTCTTT.

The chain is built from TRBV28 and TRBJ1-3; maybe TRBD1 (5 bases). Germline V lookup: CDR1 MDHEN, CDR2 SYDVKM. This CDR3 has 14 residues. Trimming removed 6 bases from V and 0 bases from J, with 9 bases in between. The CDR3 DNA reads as TGTGCCAGCAGCGGGGCAAGCTCTGGAAACACCATATATTTT. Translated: CASSGASSGNTIYF.

The CDR3: CASSFSGSRTDTQYF. The CDR3 coding sequence is TGTGCCAGCAGCTTTTCGGGGTCCCGCACAGATACGCAGTATTTT. J is TRBJ2-3 and V is TRBV7-3, with D possibly matching TRBD2 (5 bases). CDR1 is SGHTA and CDR2 is FQGTGA in the germline V gene. V gave up 3 bases and J gave up 1 base, with 11 bases separating them. This CDR3 has 15 residues.

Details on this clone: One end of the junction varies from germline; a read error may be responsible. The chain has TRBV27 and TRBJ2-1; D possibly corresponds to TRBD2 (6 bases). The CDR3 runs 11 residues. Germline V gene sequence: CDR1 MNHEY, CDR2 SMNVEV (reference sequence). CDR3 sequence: CETSNYNEQFF. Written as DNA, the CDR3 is TGCGAGACTAGTAACTACAATGAGCAGTTCTTC.